The next 8 T cell receptor beta chains were all read from a single sample in a study of blood T cell repertoires in COVID-19 (dated by TCRdb to the early 2020s). Library generation was performed with the immunoSEQ multiplex PCR assay. The table comes from immuneACCESS by way of TCRdb, which keeps in-frame sequences with V and J called. Part of the clones is missing from these tables; in studies checked, under half for an unresolved V gene and the rest for unknown reasons. Here the sample has approximately 130,000 clones; over 70% occur a single time. The top ten clonotypes cover more than 15% of the sample. The specimen sequenced was peripheral blood. The receptors shown here come from a man older than 75 with acute or convalescent COVID-19.

This sequence joins TRBV18 and TRBJ1-5, with D possibly TRBD1 on 6 matching bases. CDR1 and CDR2 (germline): KGHSH, LQKENI. The CDR3 spans 14 residues. Trimming pared 1 base from V and 5 bases from J, leaving 9 bases between. CDR3 bases: TGTGCCAGCTCACCACAGGGGGAATATCAGCCCCAGCATTTT. This translates into CASSPQGEYQPQHF.

The chain couples TRBV21-1 to TRBJ2-3; the DNA was not compared with TRBD1, the D call given in the table. TRBV21-1 is flagged as a pseudogene. The CDR3 has 18 amino acids. In nucleotides, the CDR3 is TGTGCCAGCAGCAAAGCCCTCAGGACAGGGGGTTACACAGATACGCAGTATTTT. The encoded protein is CASSKALRTGGYTDTQYF.

This clone appeared a single time. The chain combines TRBV5-1 with TRBJ2-1; D may be TRBD1 (5 bases). The CDR3 length is 12 residues. Germline values: CDR1 SGHRS, CDR2 YFSETQ. V was clipped by 4 bases and J by 8 bases, with 10 bases between them. CDR3 nucleotide sequence: TGCGCCAGCAGCGTTAGGGGCGATGAGCAGTTCTTC. It specifies CASSVRGDEQFF.

The chain uses TRBV6-5 and TRBJ1-5; D may be TRBD1 (5 bases). There are 13 residues in the CDR3. The V and J ends lost 3 bases and 7 bases respectively, with 10 bases between them. In germline, CDR1 is MNHEY, CDR2 SVGAGI. CDR3 sequence: CASSYGGGQPQHF. In DNA, the CDR3 is TGTGCCAGCAGTTATGGCGGGGGACAGCCCCAGCATTTT.

V gene TRBV11-1 combines with J gene TRBJ2-1; weak D call: TRBD2 (6 bases). The CDR3 is 15 amino acids. V lost 2 bases and J lost 5, with 13 bases in between. CDR1 is SGHAT and CDR2 is FQDESV in the germline V gene (reference sequence). As DNA, the CDR3 is TGTGCCAGCAGCTTAAAAGGGAGGTGGGACAATGAGCAGTTCTTC. Translation: CASSLKGRWDNEQFF.

V and J are TRBV7-2 and TRBJ2-1, with 9 bases fitting TRBD1. CDR3 length: 18 residues. V shed 5 bases, J shed 0 bases, and the junction held 11 bases outside the gene matches. Per germline, CDR1 SGHTA and CDR2 FQGNSA. The CDR3 nucleotides read TGTGCCAGCAGCAAAGGCTCCGGGACAGGGAGCTCCTACAATGAGCAGTTCTTC. Residues: CASSKGSGTGSSYNEQFF.

This chain joins TRBV3-1 (or the pseudogene TRBV3-2) and TRBJ1-2; perhaps TRBD1 as D (5 bases). Germline V gene sequence: CDR1 LGHDT, CDR2 YNNKEL (reference sequence). This CDR3 has 14 amino acids. V lost 4 bases and J lost 8, with 17 bases in between. CDR3 bases: TGTGCCAGCAGCCCCAAAGGGGTACTCCGGGGCTACACCTTC. It encodes CASSPKGVLRGYTF.

The chain employs TRBV19 and TRBJ1-1; 8 bases agree with TRBD1. This CDR3 region has 13 residues. Germline lookup yields CDR1 LNHDA and CDR2 SQIVND (reference sequence). The trim removed 7 bases at V and 5 bases at J, leaving 6 bases unmatched. CDR3 region: CASNQGAWTEAFF. In DNA form, the CDR3 reads TGTGCCAGTAACCAGGGGGCGTGGACTGAAGCTTTCTTT. The whole variable domain, remainder taken from reference TRBV19 and TRBJ1-1, is DGGITQSPKYLFRKEGQNVTLSCEQNLNHDAMYWYRQDPGQGLRLIYYSQIVNDFQKGDIAEGYSVSREKKESFPLTVTSAQKNPTAFYLCASNQGAWTEAFFGQGTRLTVV.